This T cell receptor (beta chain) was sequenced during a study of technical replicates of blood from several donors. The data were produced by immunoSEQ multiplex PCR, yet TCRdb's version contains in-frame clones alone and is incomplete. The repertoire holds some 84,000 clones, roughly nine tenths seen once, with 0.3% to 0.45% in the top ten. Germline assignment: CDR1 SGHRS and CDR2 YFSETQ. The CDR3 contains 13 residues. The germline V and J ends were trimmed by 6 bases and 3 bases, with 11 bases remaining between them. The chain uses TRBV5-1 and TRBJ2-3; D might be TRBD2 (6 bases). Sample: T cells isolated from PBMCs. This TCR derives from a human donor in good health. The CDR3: CASKVGRTDTQYF. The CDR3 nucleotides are TGCGCCAGCAAGGTGGGGAGGACAGATACGCAGTATTTT. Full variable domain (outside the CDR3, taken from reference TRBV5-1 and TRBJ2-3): KAGVTQTPRYLIKTRGQQVTLSCSPISGHRSVSWYQQTPGQGLQFLFEYFSETQRNKGNFPGRFSGRQFSNSRSEMNVSTLELGDSALYLCASKVGRTDTQYFGPGTRLTVL.